These T cell receptor beta chains were read from a single sample in a study of blood T cells in healthy people across ages. TCRdb reanalysed the 5' RACE reads using MiXCR and keeps one entry per CDR3 protein. This table has 700,000 to 900,000 distinct CDR3 sequences, under 30% appearing once. The same sample was also studied in work on T cells of mothers and their children.

Sequenced material: blood. Receptor source: a boy younger than 18 in good health. Both conserved end residues are part of each CDR3. The D gene is left open where the match is weak. The listing skips clone size in some rows; elsewhere it reads once, few, many or a size class.

TRBJ2-5 15 . TRBV10-3 . CAISERNQPGETQYF TGTGCCATCAGTGAAAGGAACCAACCCGGGGAGACCCAGTACTTC
TRBJ2-5 13 few TRBV29-1 . CSVESGFGETQYF TGCAGCGTTGAGTCTGGGTTCGGAGAGACCCAGTACTTC
TRBJ2-7 16 . TRBV20-1 TRBD2 CSASPVGGREIYEQYF TGCAGTGCCTCCCCTGTCGGCGGGAGGGAGATATACGAGCAGTACTTC
TRBJ2-7 14 few TRBV12-3/TRBV12-4 TRBD2 CASSRTSARYEQYF TGTGCCAGCAGTAGGACTAGCGCTAGGTACGAGCAGTACTTC
TRBJ2-7 16 many TRBV7-2 TRBD1 CASSFFPSGQEHEQYF TGTGCCAGCAGCTTTTTCCCCTCGGGACAGGAGCACGAGCAGTACTTC
TRBJ2-5 15 many TRBV5-1 . CASSTNPYREETQYF TGCGCCAGCAGCACCAACCCTTACAGGGAAGAGACCCAGTACTTC
TRBJ1-1 10 . TRBV20-1 . CGATSTEAFF TGCGGTGCTACATCCACTGAAGCTTTCTTT
TRBJ2-1 19 . TRBV7-9 TRBD2 CASSTPGNLSGAIYNEQFF TGTGCCAGCAGCACGCCTGGGAATCTAAGCGGGGCAATTTACAATGAGCAGTTCTTC
TRBJ2-6 14 few TRBV9 . CASSVGVGGNVLTF TGTGCCAGCAGCGTAGGAGTGGGGGGCAACGTCCTGACTTTC
TRBJ2-1 13 . TRBV20-1 . CSALGSPRNEQFF TGCAGTGCTCTAGGTTCCCCCCGCAATGAGCAGTTCTTC
TRBJ1-6 19 few TRBV15 TRBD1 CATSRRQGAMSSYNSPLHF TGTGCCACCAGCAGGCGACAGGGGGCCATGAGCTCCTATAATTCACCCCTCCACTTT
TRBJ1-1 15 . TRBV7-3 TRBD1 CASSSTGGGNTEAFF TGTGCCAGCAGCTCTACAGGGGGTGGGAACACTGAAGCTTTCTTT